This T cell receptor (beta chain) was sequenced during a study of PD-1 blockade in classical Hodgkin lymphoma. Measured with immunoSEQ multiplex PCR; TCRdb has only the in-frame clones, and not every one. The table lists 70,000 to 85,000 clones, 85% to 95% of them singletons. After autologous stem cell transplantation all patients relapsed, and prior brentuximab vedotin exposure differed between cohorts. Trimming cost V 8 bases and J 6 bases; bases outside gene matches: 12. Germline-derived CDR1 and CDR2 are GTSNPN and SVGIG (reference sequence). The CDR3 totals 14 residues. The sample here was peripheral blood mononuclear cells (PBMCs), taken at baseline. The V gene is TRBV30, the J gene TRBJ2-2, with 7 bases lining up with TRBD2. This TCR came from a human donor with classical Hodgkin lymphoma. Here the CDR3 reads CASRVGGFAGELFF. CDR3 nucleotides: TGTGCCAGCCGCGTCGGGGGGTTCGCCGGGGAGCTGTTTTTT.